This T cell receptor beta chain stems from a study of blood T cell repertoires in COVID-19. Study overall: There were acute and convalescent COVID-19 samples, and they came from the United States, Italy and Spain. PBMCs, B-cell-depleted T cells, or T cells provided the cDNA or gDNA that made up the material.

Original data processing: Amplification of reference gene primers provided the estimated nucleated cell counts. The assay was immunoSEQ multiplex PCR, and TCRdb's table has in-frame clones only and misses some. That table is the source of V, J and clone size, and D and trimming were worked out from the DNA. Of more than 55,000 clones listed, about 86% are singletons. Per the germline V gene, CDR1 is SGDLS and CDR2 is YYNGEE. The CDR3 is 15 amino acids. V gave up 0 bases and J gave up 5 bases; unmatched junction bases: 4. V and J are TRBV9 and TRBJ2-5; 10 positions match TRBD2. The material sequenced was peripheral blood. The receptor was isolated from a man aged 60 to 69 with acute or convalescent COVID-19. CDR3 nucleotides: TGTGCCAGCAGCGTAGGAGCGGGGGGGGACGAGACCCAGTACTTC. It specifies CASSVGAGGDETQYF.